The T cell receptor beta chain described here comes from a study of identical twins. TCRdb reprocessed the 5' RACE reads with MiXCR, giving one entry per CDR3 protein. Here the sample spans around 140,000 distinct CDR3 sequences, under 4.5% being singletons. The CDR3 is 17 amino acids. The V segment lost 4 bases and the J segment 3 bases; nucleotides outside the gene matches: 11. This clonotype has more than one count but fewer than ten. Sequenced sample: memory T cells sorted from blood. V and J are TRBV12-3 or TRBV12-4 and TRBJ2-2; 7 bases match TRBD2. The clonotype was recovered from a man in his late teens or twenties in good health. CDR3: CASSSSIGGYDTGELFF. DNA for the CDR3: TGTGCCAGCAGTTCATCGATCGGGGGGTATGACACCGGGGAGCTGTTTTTT.